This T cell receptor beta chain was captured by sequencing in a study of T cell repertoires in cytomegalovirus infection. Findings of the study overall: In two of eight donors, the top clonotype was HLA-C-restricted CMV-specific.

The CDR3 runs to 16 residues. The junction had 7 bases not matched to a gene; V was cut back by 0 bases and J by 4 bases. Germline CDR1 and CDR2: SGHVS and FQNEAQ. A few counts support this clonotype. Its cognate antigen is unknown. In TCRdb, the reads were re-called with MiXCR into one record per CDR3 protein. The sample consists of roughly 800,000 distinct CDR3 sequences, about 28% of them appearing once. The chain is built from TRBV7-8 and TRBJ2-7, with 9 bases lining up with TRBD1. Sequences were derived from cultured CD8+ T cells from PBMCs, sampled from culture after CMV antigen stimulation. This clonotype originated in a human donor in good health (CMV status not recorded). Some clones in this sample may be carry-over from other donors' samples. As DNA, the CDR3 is TGTGCCAGCAGCTTAGCCCAGGGGACAGGGATGTACGAGCAGTACTTC. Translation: CASSLAQGTGMYEQYF.